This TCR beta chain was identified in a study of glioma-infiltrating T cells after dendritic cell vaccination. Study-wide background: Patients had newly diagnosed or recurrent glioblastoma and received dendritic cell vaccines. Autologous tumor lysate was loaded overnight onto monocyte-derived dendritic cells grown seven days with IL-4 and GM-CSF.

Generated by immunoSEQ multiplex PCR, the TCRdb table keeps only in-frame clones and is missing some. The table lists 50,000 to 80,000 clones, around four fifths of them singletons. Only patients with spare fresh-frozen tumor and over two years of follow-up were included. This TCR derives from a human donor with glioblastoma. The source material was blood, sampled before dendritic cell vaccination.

The chain's CDR3 is CSARVAWTIYF. CDR3 bases: TGCAGTGCTAGAGTTGCGTGGACCATATATTTT. The chain links TRBV20-1 to TRBJ1-3; no definite D call. The V end was cut by 1 base, the J end by 10 bases, with 8 bases between. The length of the CDR3 is 11 residues. Germline V gene sequence: CDR1 DFQATT, CDR2 SNEGSKA (reference sequence).